This record covers a single T cell receptor (beta chain). Antigen: not known. Repertoires were generated with immunoSEQ multiplex PCR, while TCRdb's copy carries only in-frame clones and drops some. The repertoire holds some 120,000 clones, more than 75% seen once, with 6.5% to 9% in the top ten. The sample is drawn from a study of T cell responses to AZD1222 COVID-19 vaccine. Findings and limits, study-wide: Mapped onto spike, vaccine-associated CD4 TCRs spanned it and were dominant at 160-218 and 743-854. Spike-specific TCR repertoires showed rising breadth and depth after two AZD1222 doses. It was only after the peak T cell response that any repertoires were sampled. White British people made up most donors, females outnumbered males, and clonal diversity was possibly underestimated.

Here the sequenced sample was peripheral blood, taken on day 0 of AZD1222 vaccination. The origin of this receptor is an adult in good health.

The CDR3 here is CSVGAEGNEAFF. The CDR3 region has the DNA TGCAGCGTTGGGGCCGAAGGAAATGAAGCTTTCTTT. The chain uses TRBV29-1 and TRBJ1-1; D unresolved. CDR1 is SQVTM, CDR2 ANQGSEA, per germline. The CDR3 consists of 12 residues. Trimming took 4 bases from V and 7 from J, leaving 13 bases between them.